Sequencing of this T cell receptor beta chain was carried out in a study of blood T cell repertoires in COVID-19 (dated by TCRdb to about 2020). Broadly, across the study: Samples covering the acute and convalescent phases of COVID-19 were provided by collaborators in the United States, Italy and Spain. The prospective study material was composed of cDNA or gDNA derived from T cells, B-cell-depleted T cells, or PBMCs. Subjects who had been exposed to COVID-19, were actively infected with it, or had recovered from it provided the deeply sampled blood TCRbeta repertoires that made up the dataset. The repertoires were released in a freely available public database intended as a resource for research on the immune response to SARS-CoV-2. Samples came from the ongoing ImmuneRACE study (first 160 participants) plus 1,254 subjects from 6 global collaborators. Nearly every sample came with metadata listing a de-identified subject ID, COVID-19 status, age in years and sex. Where available, HLA class I and class II types were taken from metadata supplied by the sample provider and were not determined by assay-based typing.

Worth noting for this clone: Its antigen is unknown. No base-level quality is on record; no much larger clone is a single base apart.

TCRbeta CDR3 regions were amplified from genomic DNA using the immunoSEQ Assay, a bias-controlled multiplex PCR. The published analysis was carried out like this. Nucleated cell counts per sample were estimated from amplification of reference gene primers within the assay. To quantify the absolute abundance of each unique TCRbeta CDR3 rearrangement, sequence reads were collapsed and filtered. For each sample, productive Simpson clonality was calculated by taking the square root of Simpson's diversity index across productive rearrangements. As stored in TCRdb, this immuneACCESS dataset retains in-frame rearrangements with V and J assigned. A fraction of the clones does not appear; measured against another copy, unresolved V genes explain less than half of the discrepancy, and the remainder lacks a known reason. V and J calls and clone size follow that table, whereas D and trimming were derived from the DNA. Across this sample there are around 180,000 clones, with 75% to 85% seen only once. Together, the top ten hold approximately 1.4% of the sample.

In the germline V gene, CDR1 corresponds to MNHEY and CDR2 to SVGEGT. Inclusive of the bounding cysteine and phenylalanine, the CDR3 is 17 residues long. Only CDR3 DNA is held: 51 bases, read in frame from base 1. Trimming leaves V shorter by 2 bases and J shorter by 4 bases, with the junction holding 10 bases beyond the gene matches. Beyond this particular receptor, the publication reports: The amount of clinical and demographic metadata varied by source and participant and was provided uncurated.

Collaborating institutions collected whole blood in K2EDTA tubes following their own protocols. For TCRbeta analysis, collaborators shipped samples as frozen whole blood, isolated PBMCs, or DNA extracted from either of those sample types. Material for sequencing was peripheral blood. The receptor comes from a human donor in a cohort sampled during active COVID-19. Recombination linked TRBV6-2 or TRBV6-3 to TRBJ2-3, with TRBD2 identical over 9 junction bases. The CDR3 corresponds to CASSYPPSGRFADTQYF. The DNA is as follows: TGTGCCAGCAGTTACCCCCCCAGCGGGAGGTTCGCAGATACGCAGTATTTT.